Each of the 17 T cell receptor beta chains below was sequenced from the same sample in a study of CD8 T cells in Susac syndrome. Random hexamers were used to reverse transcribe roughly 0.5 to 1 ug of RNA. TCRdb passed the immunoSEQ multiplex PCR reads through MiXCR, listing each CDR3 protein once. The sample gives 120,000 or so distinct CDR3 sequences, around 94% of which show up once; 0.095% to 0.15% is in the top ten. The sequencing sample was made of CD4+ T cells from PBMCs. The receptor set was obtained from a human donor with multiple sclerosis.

This chain's CDR3 is CASSIGQGAYEQYF. In nucleotides, the CDR3 is TGTGCCAGCAGTATCGGACAGGGTGCCTACGAGCAGTACTTC. The chain employs TRBV27 and TRBJ2-7; 8 nucleotides align to TRBD1. This CDR3 spans 14 amino acids. With V trimmed by 5 bases and J by 2 bases, 5 bases remained unmatched. Germline lookup yields CDR1 MNHEY and CDR2 SMNVEV (reference sequence).

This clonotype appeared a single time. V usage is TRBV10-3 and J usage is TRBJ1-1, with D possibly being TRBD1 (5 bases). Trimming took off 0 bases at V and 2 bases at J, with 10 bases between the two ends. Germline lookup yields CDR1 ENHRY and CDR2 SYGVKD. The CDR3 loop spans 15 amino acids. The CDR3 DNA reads TGTGCCATCAGTGAGTCTCCCCAGGGAAACACTGAAGCTTTCTTT. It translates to CAISESPQGNTEAFF.

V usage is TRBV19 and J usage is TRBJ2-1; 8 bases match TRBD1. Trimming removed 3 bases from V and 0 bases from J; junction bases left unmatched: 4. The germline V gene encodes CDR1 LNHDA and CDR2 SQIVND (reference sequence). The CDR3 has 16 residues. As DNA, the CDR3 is TGTGCCAGTAGTATCAACAGGGGGGACTCCTACAATGAGCAGTTCTTC. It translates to CASSINRGDSYNEQFF. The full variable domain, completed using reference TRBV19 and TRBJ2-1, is DGGITQSPKYLFRKEGQNVTLSCEQNLNHDAMYWYRQDPGQGLRLIYYSQIVNDFQKGDIAEGYSVSREKKESFPLTVTSAQKNPTAFYLCASSINRGDSYNEQFFGPGTRLTVL.

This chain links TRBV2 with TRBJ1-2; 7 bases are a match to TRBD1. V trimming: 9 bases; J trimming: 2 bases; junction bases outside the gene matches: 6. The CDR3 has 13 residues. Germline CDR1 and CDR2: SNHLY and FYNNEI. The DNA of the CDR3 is TGTGCCAGTGGGACAGCTTACAACTATGGCTACACCTTC. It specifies CASGTAYNYGYTF.

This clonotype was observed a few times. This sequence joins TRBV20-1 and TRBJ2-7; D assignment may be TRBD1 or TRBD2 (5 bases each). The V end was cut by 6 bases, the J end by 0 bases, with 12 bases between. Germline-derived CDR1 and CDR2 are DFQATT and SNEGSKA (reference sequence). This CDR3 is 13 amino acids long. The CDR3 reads CSATGRSSYEQYF. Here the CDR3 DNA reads TGCAGTGCAACGGGACGGAGCTCCTACGAGCAGTACTTC.

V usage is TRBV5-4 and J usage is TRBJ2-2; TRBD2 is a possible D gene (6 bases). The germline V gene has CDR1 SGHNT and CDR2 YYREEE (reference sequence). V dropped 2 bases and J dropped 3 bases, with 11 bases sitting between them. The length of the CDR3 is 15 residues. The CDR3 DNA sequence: TGTGCCAGCAGCTTTGGGGGACTCCACACCGGGGAGCTGTTTTTT. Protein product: CASSFGGLHTGELFF.

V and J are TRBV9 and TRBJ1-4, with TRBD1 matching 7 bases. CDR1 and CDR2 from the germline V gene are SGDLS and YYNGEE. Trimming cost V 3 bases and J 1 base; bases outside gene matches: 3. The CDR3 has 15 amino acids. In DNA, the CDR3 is TGTGCCAGCAGCGCCCGACAGGGAACTAATGAAAAACTGTTTTTT. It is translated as CASSARQGTNEKLFF.

This CDR3 is CASSLPGVGLNTEAFF. CDR3 in DNA: TGTGCCAGCAGCTTGCCAGGTGTAGGGTTGAACACTGAAGCTTTCTTT. The gene calls are TRBV5-6 and TRBJ1-1; no clear D. CDR3 size: 16 residues. V dropped 1 base and J dropped 0 bases, with 13 bases sitting between them. The V gene's germline CDR1 is SGHDT and CDR2 YYEEEE.

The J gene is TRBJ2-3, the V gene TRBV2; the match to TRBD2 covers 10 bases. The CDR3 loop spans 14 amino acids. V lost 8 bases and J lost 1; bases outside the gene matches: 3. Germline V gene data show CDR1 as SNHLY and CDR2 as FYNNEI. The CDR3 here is CASAGTSGTDTQYF. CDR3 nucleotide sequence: TGTGCCAGCGCCGGGACTAGCGGCACAGATACGCAGTATTTT.

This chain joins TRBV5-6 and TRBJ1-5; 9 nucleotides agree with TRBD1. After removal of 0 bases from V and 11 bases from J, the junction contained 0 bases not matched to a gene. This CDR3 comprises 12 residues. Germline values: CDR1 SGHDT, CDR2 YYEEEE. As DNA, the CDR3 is TGTGCCAGCAGCTTGGGGGACAGGGCCCAGCATTTT. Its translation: CASSLGDRAQHF.

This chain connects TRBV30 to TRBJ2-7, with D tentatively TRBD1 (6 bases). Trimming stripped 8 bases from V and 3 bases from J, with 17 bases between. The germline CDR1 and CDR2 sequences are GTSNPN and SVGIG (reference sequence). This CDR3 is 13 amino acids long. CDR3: CAGAYRESYEQYF. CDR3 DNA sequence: TGTGCCGGGGCCTACAGGGAAAGCTACGAGCAGTACTTC.

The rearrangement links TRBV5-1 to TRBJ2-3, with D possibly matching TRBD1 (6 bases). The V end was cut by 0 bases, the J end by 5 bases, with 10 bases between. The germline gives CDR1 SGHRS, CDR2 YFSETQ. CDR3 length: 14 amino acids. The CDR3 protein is CASSLAGARDTQYF. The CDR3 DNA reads TGCGCCAGCAGCTTGGCAGGGGCTAGAGATACGCAGTATTTT.

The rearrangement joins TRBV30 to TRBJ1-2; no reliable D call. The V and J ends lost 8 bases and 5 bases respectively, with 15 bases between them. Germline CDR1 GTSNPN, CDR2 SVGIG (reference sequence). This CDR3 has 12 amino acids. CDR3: CARTLSGYGYTF. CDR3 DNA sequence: TGTGCCCGGACCTTGAGCGGTTATGGCTACACCTTC.

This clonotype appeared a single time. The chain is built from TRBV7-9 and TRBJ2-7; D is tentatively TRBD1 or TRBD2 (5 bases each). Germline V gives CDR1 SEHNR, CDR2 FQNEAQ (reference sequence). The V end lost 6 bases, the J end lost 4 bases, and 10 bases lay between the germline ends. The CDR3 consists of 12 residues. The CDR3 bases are TGTGCCAGCAGGGGGACGGATTACGAGCAGTACTTC. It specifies CASRGTDYEQYF.

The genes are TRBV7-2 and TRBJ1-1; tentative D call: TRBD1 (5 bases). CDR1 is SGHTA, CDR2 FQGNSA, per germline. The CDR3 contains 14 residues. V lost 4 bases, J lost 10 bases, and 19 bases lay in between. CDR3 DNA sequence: TGTGCCAGCAGCTCCCAGGGTTGGGCCTTTGGAGCTTTCTTT. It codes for CASSSQGWAFGAFF.

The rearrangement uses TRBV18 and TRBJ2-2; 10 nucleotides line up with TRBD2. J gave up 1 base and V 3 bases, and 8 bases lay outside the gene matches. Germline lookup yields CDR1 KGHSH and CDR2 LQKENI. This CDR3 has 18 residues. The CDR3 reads CASSPRASGSQNTGELFF. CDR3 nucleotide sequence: TGTGCCAGCTCACCTCGGGCTAGCGGGAGTCAGAACACCGGGGAGCTGTTTTTT.

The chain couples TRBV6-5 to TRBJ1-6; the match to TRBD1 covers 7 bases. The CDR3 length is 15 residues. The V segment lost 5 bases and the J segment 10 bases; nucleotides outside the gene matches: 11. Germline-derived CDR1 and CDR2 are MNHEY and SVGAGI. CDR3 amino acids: CASSHDRAITSPLHF. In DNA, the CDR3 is TGTGCCAGCAGTCACGACAGGGCTATTACCTCACCCCTCCACTTT.